Presented here are 20 T cell receptor beta chains from one specimen sequenced in a study of long-term antiretroviral therapy in people with HIV. Researchers report immunoSEQ v3.0 was run at survey level. TCRdb keeps only in-frame clones here, not all; method: immunoSEQ multiplex PCR. The data show tens of thousands of clones, approximately 85% seen once. The sample consisted of unsorted PBMCs, taken 0.3 years after starting antiretroviral therapy. Receptors originate from a man younger than 30 with HIV.

This clone was seen more than once but under ten times. The CDR3 DNA reads as TGTGCCAGCAGCTCGGACGGGTACACTGAAGCTTTCTTT. The encoded protein is CASSSDGYTEAFF. This chain connects TRBV7-3 to TRBJ1-1; D gene unclear. The CDR3 contains 13 residues. Trimming removed 4 bases from V and 3 bases from J, with 9 bases in between. Germline V gene sequence: CDR1 SGHTA, CDR2 FQGTGA. Full variable domain (outside the CDR3, taken from reference TRBV7-3 and TRBJ1-1): GAGVSQTPSNKVTEKGKYVELRCDPISGHTALYWYRQSLGQGPEFLIYFQGTGAADDSGLPNDRFFAVRPEGSVSTLKIQRTERGDSAVYLCASSSDGYTEAFFGQGTRLTVV.

This chain joins TRBV7-3 and TRBJ1-1; D not certain. The germline V gene encodes CDR1 SGHTA and CDR2 FQGTGA. The CDR3 runs 14 residues. Trimming left V 1 base short and J 7 bases short, with 13 bases between. In nucleotides, the CDR3 is TGTGCCAGCAGCTTAAAGGGTTATGATGGTGAAGCTTTCTTT. It translates to CASSLKGYDGEAFF.

This chain joins TRBV25-1 and TRBJ1-1; D gene unclear. The CDR3 is made up of 12 amino acids. Germline lookup yields CDR1 MGHDK and CDR2 SYGVNS. The germline V and J ends were trimmed by 3 bases and 1 base, with 3 bases remaining between them. The CDR3 sequence: CASSEGNTEAFF. The DNA for the CDR3 is TGTGCCAGCAGTGAGGGGAACACTGAAGCTTTCTTT.

The chain couples TRBV7-3 to TRBJ2-1; 14 nucleotides match TRBD2. Trimming took 5 bases from V and 2 from J; bases not matched to a gene: 14. Germline-derived CDR1 and CDR2 are SGHTA and FQGTGA. The CDR3 is made up of 20 amino acids. Here the CDR3 DNA reads TGTGCCAGCAGCCTCGAAGAGGGACTAGCGGGAGTTTTCACCTACAATGAGCAGTTCTTC. Protein sequence: CASSLEEGLAGVFTYNEQFF.

The chain links TRBV4-1 to TRBJ1-4, with D unclear. V was cut by 1 base and J by 8 bases, with 14 bases left in between. The CDR3 length is 15 residues. Germline V gene lookup returns CDR1 MGHRA and CDR2 YSYEKL. The CDR3, as DNA: TGCGCCAGCAGCCAAGGCCCATCTAAACGAGAAAAACTGTTTTTT. Translating it yields CASSQGPSKREKLFF.

This clone appeared a single time. V usage is TRBV18 and J usage is TRBJ2-2, with 9 bases fitting TRBD1. V lost 0 bases and J lost 4; bases outside the gene matches: 6. The germline gives CDR1 KGHSH, CDR2 LQKENI. The CDR3 is 17 amino acids. The DNA of the CDR3 is TGTGCCAGCTCACCACCGGTAGGGACAGGGACCACCGGGGAGCTGTTTTTT. It specifies CASSPPVGTGTTGELFF. Full variable domain (rest looked up from reference TRBV18 and TRBJ2-2): NAGVMQNPRHLVRRRGQEARLRCSPMKGHSHVYWYRQLPEEGLKFMVYLQKENIIDESGMPKERFSAEFPKEGPSILRIQQVVRGDSAAYFCASSPPVGTGTTGELFFGEGSRLTVL.

The J gene is TRBJ2-7, the V gene TRBV6-5, with D possibly being TRBD2 (6 bases). Germline values: CDR1 MNHEY, CDR2 SVGAGI. V was cut by 8 bases and J by 1 base, with 12 bases left in between. There are 13 residues in the CDR3. DNA of the CDR3: TGTGCCAGCTCGGCAGGGACTTCCTACGAGCAGTACTTC. Its translation: CASSAGTSYEQYF.

The chain employs TRBV29-1 and TRBJ1-2; weak D call: TRBD1 (5 bases). Trimming cost V 7 bases and J 4 bases, with 16 bases left between them. CDR3 size: 13 residues. The germline V gene encodes CDR1 SQVTM and CDR2 ANQGSEA. The CDR3 protein is CSAPTPGTYGYTF. The CDR3 DNA reads TGCAGCGCCCCAACCCCCGGGACCTATGGCTACACCTTC.

The chain recombines TRBV4-2 with TRBJ1-1; TRBD1 aligns across 7 bases. V dropped 6 bases and J dropped 7; count of bases not matched to a gene: 5. Germline V gene data show CDR1 as LGHNA and CDR2 as YNFKEQ. The CDR3 is 12 amino acids. CDR3 amino acids: CASSRTGREAFF. The CDR3, as DNA: TGTGCCAGCAGTCGGACAGGTCGTGAAGCTTTCTTT.

This clone was seen a single time. The V and J genes are TRBV7-2 and TRBJ2-1, with 9 nucleotides matching TRBD2. The CDR3 runs 16 residues. Germline V lookup: CDR1 SGHTA, CDR2 FQGNSA. Germline trimming cut 5 bases from V and 7 bases from J; bases unmatched to any gene: 12. CDR3 coding DNA: TGTGCCAGCAGCCCCGCTTTAGCGGGAGCGGGAAATGAGCAGTTCTTC. Protein sequence: CASSPALAGAGNEQFF.

About this clone itself: An end of the junction does not agree with germline; a read error may underlie this. The rearrangement joins TRBV7-7 to TRBJ1-1; 8 nucleotides agree with TRBD1. The V gene's germline CDR1 is SSHAT and CDR2 FNYEAQ (reference sequence). The length of the CDR3 is 13 residues. CDR3 residues: CASSRDRGSEAFF. Written as DNA, the CDR3 is TGTGCTAGCAGCCGCGACAGGGGCTCTGAAGCTTTCTTT.

The chain employs TRBV5-1 and TRBJ2-3; D remains ambiguous. Germline-derived CDR1 and CDR2 are SGHRS and YFSETQ. The CDR3 loop spans 16 amino acids. V was clipped by 0 bases and J by 6 bases, with 17 bases between them. CDR3 nucleotides: TGCGCCAGCAGCTTGGGGACGGATCTATTCGTGGATACGCAGTATTTT. This translates into CASSLGTDLFVDTQYF.

The chain combines TRBV9 with TRBJ1-2; tentative D call: TRBD1 (5 bases). Germline CDR1 SGDLS, CDR2 YYNGEE. Trimming cost V 4 bases and J 4 bases, with 14 bases left between them. The CDR3 contains 14 residues. DNA of the CDR3: TGTGCCAGCAGCCCCGGGGATGGGGGCTATGGCTACACCTTC. Protein sequence: CASSPGDGGYGYTF.

This chain joins TRBV19 and TRBJ2-5, with D hard to call. The CDR3 is 12 amino acids. V lost 3 bases to trimming and J lost 5 bases, with 7 bases between them. CDR1 is LNHDA, CDR2 SQIVND, per germline (reference sequence). CDR3 residues: CASSMVRETQYF. The DNA for the CDR3 is TGTGCCAGTAGTATGGTGAGGGAGACCCAGTACTTC.

V usage is TRBV7-2 and J usage is TRBJ1-2; no firm D call. The CDR3 extends over 15 amino acids. Trimming removed 5 bases at V and 3 bases at J, with 16 bases between. The germline V gene has CDR1 SGHTA and CDR2 FQGNSA. The DNA of the CDR3 is TGTGCCAGCAGCCTCCTGAGGCCGACGGACTATGGCTACACCTTC. The encoded protein is CASSLLRPTDYGYTF.

The J gene is TRBJ1-4, the V gene TRBV13; 8 bases fit TRBD1. Germline V gives CDR1 PRHDT, CDR2 FYEKMQ (reference sequence). With 4 bases clipped from V and 7 bases from J, the junction kept 8 bases outside the gene matches. The CDR3 runs 15 residues. CDR3 loop: CASSYRQGRGEKLFF. CDR3 bases: TGTGCCAGCAGCTACCGACAGGGGAGGGGTGAAAAACTGTTTTTT.

The chain carries TRBV19 and TRBJ2-3; D is unclear. Trimming stripped 1 base from V and 4 bases from J, with 6 bases between. The germline V gene has CDR1 LNHDA and CDR2 SQIVND (reference sequence). This CDR3 contains 13 residues. The CDR3 DNA is TGTGCCAGTAGTATAGGAGTTCCAGATACGCAGTATTTT. This encodes CASSIGVPDTQYF.

The chain uses TRBV4-3 and TRBJ2-1; D ambiguous. Germline V gene lookup returns CDR1 LGHNA and CDR2 YSLEER. V lost 6 bases and J lost 9, with 9 bases in between. There are 11 residues in the CDR3. In DNA, the CDR3 is TGCGCCAGCAGGTCTGGCGGTGAGCAGTTCTTC. This sequence encodes CASRSGGEQFF.

The chain's CDR3 is CASGPDGYQETQYF. The DNA of the CDR3 is TGTGCCAGCGGCCCAGACGGATACCAAGAGACCCAGTACTTC. The chain carries TRBV9 and TRBJ2-5; D not resolved. From germline, CDR1 is SGDLS and CDR2 YYNGEE. The CDR3 loop spans 14 amino acids. V lost 7 bases and J lost 0, with 13 bases in between.

The chain employs TRBV19 and TRBJ2-7; 7 nucleotides line up with TRBD2. Trimming took 2 bases from V and 2 from J; bases not matched to a gene: 12. CDR1 is LNHDA and CDR2 is SQIVND in the germline V gene (reference sequence). The CDR3 runs to 17 residues. The CDR3 DNA sequence: TGTGCCAGTAGTATATCCGCGAGCGGGGTCAGGGCCTACGAGCAGTACTTC. Translating gives CASSISASGVRAYEQYF.